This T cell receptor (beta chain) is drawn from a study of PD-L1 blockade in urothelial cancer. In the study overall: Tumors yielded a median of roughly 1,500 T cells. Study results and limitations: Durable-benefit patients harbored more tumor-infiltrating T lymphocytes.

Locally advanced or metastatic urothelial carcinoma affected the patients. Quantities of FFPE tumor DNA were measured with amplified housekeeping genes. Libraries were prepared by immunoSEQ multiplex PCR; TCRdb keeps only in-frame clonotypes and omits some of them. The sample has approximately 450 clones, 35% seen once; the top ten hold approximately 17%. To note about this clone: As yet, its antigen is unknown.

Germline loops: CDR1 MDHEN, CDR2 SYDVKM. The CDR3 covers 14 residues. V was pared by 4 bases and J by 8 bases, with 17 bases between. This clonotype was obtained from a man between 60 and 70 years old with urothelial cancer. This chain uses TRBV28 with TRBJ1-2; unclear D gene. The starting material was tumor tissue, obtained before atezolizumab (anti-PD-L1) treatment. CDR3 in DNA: TGTGCCAGCAGTTATACCGGGCCTGAGAAGGGCTACACCTTC. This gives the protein CASSYTGPEKGYTF.